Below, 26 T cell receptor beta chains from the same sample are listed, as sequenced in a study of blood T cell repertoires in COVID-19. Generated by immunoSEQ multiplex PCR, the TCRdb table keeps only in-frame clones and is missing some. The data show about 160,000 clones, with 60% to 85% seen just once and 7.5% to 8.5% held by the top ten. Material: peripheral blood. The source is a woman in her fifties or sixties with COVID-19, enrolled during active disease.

CDR3 amino acids: CASSLTGGYSGNTIYF. The CDR3 DNA sequence: TGTGCCAGCAGTTTAACAGGGGGGTACTCTGGAAACACCATATATTTT. The genes are TRBV27 and TRBJ1-3, with 8 bases matching TRBD1. The CDR3 is made up of 16 amino acids. Germline CDR1 MNHEY, CDR2 SMNVEV (reference sequence). Losses at the gene ends were 2 bases for V and 0 bases for J; bases not matched to a gene: 3.

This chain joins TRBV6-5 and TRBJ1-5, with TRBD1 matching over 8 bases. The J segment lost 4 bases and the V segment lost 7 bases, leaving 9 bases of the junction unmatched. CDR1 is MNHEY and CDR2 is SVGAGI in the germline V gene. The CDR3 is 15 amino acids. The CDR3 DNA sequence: TGTGCCAGCAATACAGGGGGAACCTTAAATCAGCCCCAGCATTTT. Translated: CASNTGGTLNQPQHF.

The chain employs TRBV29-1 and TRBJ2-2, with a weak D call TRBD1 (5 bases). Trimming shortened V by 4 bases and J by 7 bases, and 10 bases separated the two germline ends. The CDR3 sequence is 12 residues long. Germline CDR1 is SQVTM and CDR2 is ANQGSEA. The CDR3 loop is CSVAQGLGELFF. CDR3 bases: TGCAGCGTTGCCCAGGGTCTCGGGGAGCTGTTTTTT.

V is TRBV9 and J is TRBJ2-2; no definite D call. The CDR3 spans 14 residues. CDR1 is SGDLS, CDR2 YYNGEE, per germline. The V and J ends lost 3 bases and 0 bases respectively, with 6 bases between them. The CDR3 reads CASSAHPNTGELFF. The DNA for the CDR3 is TGTGCCAGCAGCGCACATCCGAACACCGGGGAGCTGTTTTTT. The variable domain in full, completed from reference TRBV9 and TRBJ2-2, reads DSGVTQTPKHLITATGQRVTLRCSPRSGDLSVYWYQQSLDQGLQFLIQYYNGEERAKGNILERFSAQQFPDLHSELNLSSLELGDSALYFCASSAHPNTGELFFGEGSRLTVL.

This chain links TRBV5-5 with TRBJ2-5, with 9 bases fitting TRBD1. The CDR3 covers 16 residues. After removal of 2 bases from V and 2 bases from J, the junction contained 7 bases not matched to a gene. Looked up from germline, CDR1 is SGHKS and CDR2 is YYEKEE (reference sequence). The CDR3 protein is CASSFTPGQGQETQYF. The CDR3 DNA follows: TGTGCCAGCAGCTTTACTCCAGGACAGGGGCAAGAGACCCAGTACTTC.

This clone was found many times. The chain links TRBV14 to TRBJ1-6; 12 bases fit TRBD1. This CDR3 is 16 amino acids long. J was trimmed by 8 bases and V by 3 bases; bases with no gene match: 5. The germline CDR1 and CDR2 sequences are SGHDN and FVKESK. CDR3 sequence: CASSQRDRGLYSPLHF. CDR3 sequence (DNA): TGTGCCAGCAGCCAGAGGGACAGGGGGCTTTATTCACCCCTCCACTTT. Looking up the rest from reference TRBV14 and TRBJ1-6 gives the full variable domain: EAGVTQFPSHSVIEKGQTVTLRCDPISGHDNLYWYRRVMGKEIKFLLHFVKESKQDESGMPNNRFLAERTGGTYSTLKVQPAELEDSGVYFCASSQRDRGLYSPLHFGNGTRLTVT.

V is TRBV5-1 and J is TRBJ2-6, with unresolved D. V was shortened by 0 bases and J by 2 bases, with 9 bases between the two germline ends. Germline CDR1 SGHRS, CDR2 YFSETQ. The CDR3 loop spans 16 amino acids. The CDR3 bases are TGCGCCAGCAGCTTGGGTCCCGCGACTGGGGCCAACGTCCTGACTTTC. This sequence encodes CASSLGPATGANVLTF.

CDR3 bases: TGTGCCAGCAGCCCAAGTCGGGGGGCAATAGAGACCCAGTACTTC. Protein: CASSPSRGAIETQYF. The chain is built from TRBV7-2 and TRBJ2-5; D might be TRBD2 (7 bases). V was shortened by 5 bases and J by 4 bases, with 17 bases between the two germline ends. This CDR3 contains 15 residues. From germline, CDR1 is SGHTA and CDR2 FQGNSA. Based on the CDR3 plus reference TRBV7-2 and TRBJ2-5, the full variable domain is GAGVSQSPSNKVTEKGKDVELRCDPISGHTALYWYRQSLGQGLEFLIYFQGNSAPDKSGLPSDRFSAERTGGSVSTLTIQRTQQEDSAVYLCASSPSRGAIETQYFGPGTRLLVL.

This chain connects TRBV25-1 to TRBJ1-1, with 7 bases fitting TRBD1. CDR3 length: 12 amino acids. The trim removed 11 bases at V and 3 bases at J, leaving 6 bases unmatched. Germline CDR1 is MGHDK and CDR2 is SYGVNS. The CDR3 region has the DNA TGTGCCTCCGGACAGGTCGACACTGAAGCTTTCTTT. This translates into CASGQVDTEAFF.

CDR3 in DNA: TGCGCCAGCAGCTTGGCCGGGAGGGCCCAGAGCGGGGAGCTGTTTTTT. Protein: CASSLAGRAQSGELFF. The J gene is TRBJ2-2, the V gene TRBV5-1; 8 bases line up with TRBD2. V dropped 0 bases and J dropped 7; count of bases not matched to a gene: 8. This CDR3 is 16 amino acids long. In germline, CDR1 is SGHRS, CDR2 YFSETQ.

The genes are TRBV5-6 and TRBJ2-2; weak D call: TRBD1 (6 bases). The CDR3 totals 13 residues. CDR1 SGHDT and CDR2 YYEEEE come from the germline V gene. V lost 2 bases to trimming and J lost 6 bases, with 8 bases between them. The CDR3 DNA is TGTGCCAGCAGCTTACAGGGACCCGGGGAGCTGTTTTTT. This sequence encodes CASSLQGPGELFF.

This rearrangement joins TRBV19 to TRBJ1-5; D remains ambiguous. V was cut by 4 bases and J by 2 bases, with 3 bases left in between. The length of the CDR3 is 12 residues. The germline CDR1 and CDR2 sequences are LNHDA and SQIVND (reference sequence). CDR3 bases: TGTGCCAGTAGTACAGGCAATCAGCCCCAGCATTTT. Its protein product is CASSTGNQPQHF.

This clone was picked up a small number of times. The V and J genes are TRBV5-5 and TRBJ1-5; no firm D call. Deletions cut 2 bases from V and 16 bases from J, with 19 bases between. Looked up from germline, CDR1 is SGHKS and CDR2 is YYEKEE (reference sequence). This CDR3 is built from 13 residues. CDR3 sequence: CASSFATSGSRHF. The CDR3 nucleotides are TGTGCCAGCAGCTTTGCCACCTCCGGGTCCCGACATTTT.

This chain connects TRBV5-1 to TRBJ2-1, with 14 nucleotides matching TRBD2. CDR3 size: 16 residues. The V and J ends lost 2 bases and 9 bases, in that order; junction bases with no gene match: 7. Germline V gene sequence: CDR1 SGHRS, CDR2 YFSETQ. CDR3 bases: TGCGCCAGCAGCTTTCGGACTAGCGGGAGGAGTAGTGAGCAGTTCTTC. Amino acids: CASSFRTSGRSSEQFF.

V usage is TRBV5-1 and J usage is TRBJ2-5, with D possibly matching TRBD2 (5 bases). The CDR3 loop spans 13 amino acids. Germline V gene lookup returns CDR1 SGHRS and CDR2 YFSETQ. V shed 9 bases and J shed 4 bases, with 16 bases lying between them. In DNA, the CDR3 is TGCGCCAAACCGGAGGAGGACCCAGAGACCCAGTACTTC. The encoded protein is CAKPEEDPETQYF.

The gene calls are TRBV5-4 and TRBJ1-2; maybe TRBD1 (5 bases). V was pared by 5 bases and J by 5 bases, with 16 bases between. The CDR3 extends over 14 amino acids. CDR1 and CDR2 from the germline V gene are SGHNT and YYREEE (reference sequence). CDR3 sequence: CASRWDSGNYGYTF. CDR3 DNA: TGTGCCAGCAGGTGGGACTCGGGGAATTATGGCTACACCTTC.

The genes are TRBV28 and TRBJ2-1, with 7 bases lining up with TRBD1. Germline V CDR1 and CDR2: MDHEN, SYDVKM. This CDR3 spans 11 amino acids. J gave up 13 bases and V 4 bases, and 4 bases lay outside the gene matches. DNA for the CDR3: TGTGCCAGCAGTTCGGACAGGAATCAGTTCTTC. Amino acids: CASSSDRNQFF.

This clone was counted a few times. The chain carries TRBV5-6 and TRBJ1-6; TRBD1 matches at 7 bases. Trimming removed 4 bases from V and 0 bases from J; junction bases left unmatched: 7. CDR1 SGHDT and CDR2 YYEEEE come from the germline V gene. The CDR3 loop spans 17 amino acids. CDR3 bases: TGTGCCAGCAGCCGGGGACAGAAAAGCTCCTATAATTCACCCCTCCACTTT. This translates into CASSRGQKSSYNSPLHF.

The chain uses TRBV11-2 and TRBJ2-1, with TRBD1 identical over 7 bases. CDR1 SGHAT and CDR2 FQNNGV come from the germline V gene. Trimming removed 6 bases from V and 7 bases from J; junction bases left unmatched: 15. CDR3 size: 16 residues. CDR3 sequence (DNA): TGTGCCAGCAGACTCGTCGGGACAGCAACGAGGAATGAGCAGTTCTTC. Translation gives CASRLVGTATRNEQFF.

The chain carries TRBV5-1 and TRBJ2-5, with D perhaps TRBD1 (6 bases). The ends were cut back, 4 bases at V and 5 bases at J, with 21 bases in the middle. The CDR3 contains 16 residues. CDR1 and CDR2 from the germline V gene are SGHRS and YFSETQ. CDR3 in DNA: TGCGCCAGCAGCAATCAAGGGCAGGGGATTAGGGAGACCCAGTACTTC. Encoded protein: CASSNQGQGIRETQYF. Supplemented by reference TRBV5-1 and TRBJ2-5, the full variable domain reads KAGVTQTPRYLIKTRGQQVTLSCSPISGHRSVSWYQQTPGQGLQFLFEYFSETQRNKGNFPGRFSGRQFSNSRSEMNVSTLELGDSALYLCASSNQGQGIRETQYFGPGTRLLVL.

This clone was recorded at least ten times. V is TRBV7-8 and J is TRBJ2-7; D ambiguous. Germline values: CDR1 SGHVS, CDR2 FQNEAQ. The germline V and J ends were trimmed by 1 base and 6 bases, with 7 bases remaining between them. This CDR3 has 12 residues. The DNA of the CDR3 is TGTGCCAGCAGCTTAGAGTTCGGCGAGCAGTACGTC. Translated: CASSLEFGEQYV.

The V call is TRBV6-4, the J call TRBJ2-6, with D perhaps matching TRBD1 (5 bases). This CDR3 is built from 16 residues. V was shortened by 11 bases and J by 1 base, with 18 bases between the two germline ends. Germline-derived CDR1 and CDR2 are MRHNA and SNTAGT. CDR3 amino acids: CASGGHAQSGANVLTF. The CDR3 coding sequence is TGTGCCTCCGGTGGACACGCACAATCTGGGGCCAACGTCCTGACTTTC.

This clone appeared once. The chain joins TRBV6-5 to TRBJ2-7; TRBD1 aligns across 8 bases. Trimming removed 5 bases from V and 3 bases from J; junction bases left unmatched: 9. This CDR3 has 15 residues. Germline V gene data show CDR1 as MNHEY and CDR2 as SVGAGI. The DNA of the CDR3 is TGTGCCAGCAGTATCGGACAGGGCCGCTTCTACGAGCAGTACTTC. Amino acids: CASSIGQGRFYEQYF.

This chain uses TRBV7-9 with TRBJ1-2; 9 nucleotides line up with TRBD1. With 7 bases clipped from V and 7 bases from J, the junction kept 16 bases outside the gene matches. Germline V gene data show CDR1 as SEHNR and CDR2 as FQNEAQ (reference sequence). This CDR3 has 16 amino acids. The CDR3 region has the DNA TGTGCCAGCACGACAGCCGGGACAGGGTTCTCGGGTGGCTACACCTTC. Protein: CASTTAGTGFSGGYTF. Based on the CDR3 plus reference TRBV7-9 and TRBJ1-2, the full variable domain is DTGVSQNPRHKITKRGQNVTFRCDPISEHNRLYWYRQTLGQGPEFLTYFQNEAQLEKSRLLSDRFSAERPKGSFSTLEIQRTEQGDSAMYLCASTTAGTGFSGGYTFGSGTRLTVV.

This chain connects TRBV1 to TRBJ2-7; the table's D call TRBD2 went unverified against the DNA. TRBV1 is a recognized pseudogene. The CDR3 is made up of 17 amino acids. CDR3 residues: CTSSQDGASGIGREQYF. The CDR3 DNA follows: TGCACCAGCAGCCAAGATGGGGCTAGCGGGATCGGGAGGGAGCAGTACTTC.

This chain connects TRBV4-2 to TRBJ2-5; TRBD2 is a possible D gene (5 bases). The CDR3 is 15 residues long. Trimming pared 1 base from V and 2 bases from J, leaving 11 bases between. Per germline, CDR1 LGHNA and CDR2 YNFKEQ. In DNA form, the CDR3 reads TGTGCCAGCAGCCAAGTTATGACGGGACAAGAGACCCAGTACTTC. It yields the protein CASSQVMTGQETQYF.